The sequence of this T cell receptor beta chain was determined in a study of pediatric ulcerative colitis. During colonoscopy, one to two rectal pinch biopsies were collected. The germline gives CDR1 SGDLS, CDR2 YYNGEE. This CDR3 is built from 17 residues. V dropped 0 bases and J dropped 0; count of bases not matched to a gene: 6. Sequenced by immunoSEQ multiplex PCR; TCRdb stores in-frame clones only, minus some. Of roughly 25,000 clones listed, about 69% are singletons. This clone has just a few counts. J is TRBJ1-3 and V is TRBV9, with TRBD1 matching 7 bases. This receptor was taken from a boy between 10 and 17 years old with severe ulcerative colitis. Sample: gut tissue. CDR3: CASSVGDSWGSGNTIYF. The CDR3 bases are TGTGCCAGCAGCGTAGGGGACAGCTGGGGCTCTGGAAACACCATATATTTT.